These T cell receptor beta chains were read from a single sample in a study of T cells after yellow fever vaccination. TCRdb processed the 5' RACE reads anew with MiXCR; each CDR3 protein has one entry. The table includes hundreds of thousands of distinct CDR3 sequences, roughly 17% detected once. Sequencing was performed on PBMCs, taken less than 6 days after the first yellow fever vaccination. The origin of the receptors is a man aged 18 to 29 who received the YFV17D yellow fever vaccine. CDR3s include the opening cysteine and the closing phenylalanine or tryptophan. Each record gives: V gene, J gene, clone size, D gene, CDR3 DNA, CDR3 protein. The D gene is left open where the match is weak. Only some rows state a clone size, as once, few, many or a class for expanded clones.

TRBV3-1,TRBJ2-1,-,TRBD2,TGTGCCAGCAGCCTGGGCGGGGGGGCCATTTTCTACAATGAGCAGTTCTTC,CASSLGGGAIFYNEQFF
TRBV11-2,TRBJ1-6,few,-,TGTGCCAGCAGCTTAGGGCAGGGATGGTCACCCCTCCACTTT,CASSLGQGWSPLHF
TRBV12-3/TRBV12-4,TRBJ1-5,few,-,TGTGCCAGCAGTTTATCCGGGTGGTCTGGGTATAGCAATCAGCCCCAGCATTTT,CASSLSGWSGYSNQPQHF
TRBV12-3/TRBV12-4,TRBJ1-1,-,-,TGTGCCAGCAGATTTGGGATGAACACTGAAGCTTTCTTT,CASRFGMNTEAFF
TRBV2,TRBJ2-3,-,-,TGTGCCAGCAGTTTCGCGGGGGCTAGCACAGATACGCAGTATTTT,CASSFAGASTDTQYF
TRBV9,TRBJ1-6,-,-,TGTGCCAGCAGCGTAGGGTCCGCACCCCTCCACTTT,CASSVGSAPLHF
TRBV18,TRBJ2-5,few,TRBD1,TGTGCCAGCTCACCACAGGACAGGCAGCGGGAGACCCAGTACTTC,CASSPQDRQRETQYF
TRBV3-1,TRBJ2-1,few,-,TGTGCCAGCAGGAACAATACAGGATTGAATGAGCAGTTCTTC,CASRNNTGLNEQFF
TRBV7-9,TRBJ1-1,few,TRBD1,TGTGCCAGCAGCTTACGTGCAGGGGGCCTTGAAGCTTTCTTT,CASSLRAGGLEAFF
TRBV29-1,TRBJ2-2,many,-,TGCAGCGTTGAAGATAGGGGTGATAGGACCGGGGAGCTGTTTTTT,CSVEDRGDRTGELFF
TRBV9,TRBJ2-5,-,-,TGTGCCAGCAGCGTAGAGCCCTCAGACCAAGAGACCCAGTACTTC,CASSVEPSDQETQYF
TRBV5-1,TRBJ2-1,-,TRBD1,TGCGCCAGCAGCCGGGACAGAGGGGTGGTGGATGAGCAGTTCTTC,CASSRDRGVVDEQFF
TRBV7-9,TRBJ1-1,-,TRBD1,TGTGCCAGCAGCCCCCGAGGGACAGAGAACACTGAAGCTTTCTTT,CASSPRGTENTEAFF
TRBV4-3,TRBJ1-6,-,TRBD1,TGCGCCAGCAGCCAGGACCTACAGGGGGTGAATTCACCCCTCCACTTT,CASSQDLQGVNSPLHF
TRBV4-3,TRBJ1-2,-,-,TGCGCCAGCAGCCAAGACTGGGGGGGGCCAACTGGCTACACCTTC,CASSQDWGGPTGYTF
TRBV27,TRBJ1-5,few,TRBD1,TGTGCCAGCAGTTTATCCCTAGGAGCAGGGGGCAGTCAGCCCCAGCATTTT,CASSLSLGAGGSQPQHF
TRBV28,TRBJ2-3,-,-,TGTGCCAGCAGTTTTCAGTTCGAAGTCGAGGAACTCACAGATACGCAGTATTTT,CASSFQFEVEELTDTQYF
TRBV20-1,TRBJ2-2,-,-,TGCAGTGCTCCCTCCGTCGGGGAGCTGTTTTTT,CSAPSVGELFF